This section outlines one TCR beta chain sequence together with its context. The junction departs from germline at one end; a sequencing error may be responsible. This specimen belongs to a study of blood T cell repertoires in COVID-19. The overall study: COVID-19 samples, acute and convalescent, were from the United States, Italy and Spain.

Per the original data handling: Amplification of reference gene primers provided the estimated nucleated cell counts. This table comes from immunoSEQ multiplex PCR, and its TCRdb copy is limited to in-frame clones, with some not included. V and J calls and clone size come straight from that table; D and trimming were deduced from the DNA. The repertoire holds about 99,000 clones, with about 90% as singletons. The germline CDR1 and CDR2 sequences are SGDLS and YYNGEE. This CDR3 region has 15 residues. The clonotype comes from a human donor in a cohort sampled during active COVID-19. V and J are TRBV9 and TRBJ1-1; D gene ambiguous. The material sequenced was peripheral blood. For the CDR3, the DNA is TGTGCCAACAGCGTAGAACCGGCGGGGAATCCTGAAGCTTTCTTT. Encoded protein: CANSVEPAGNPEAFF.